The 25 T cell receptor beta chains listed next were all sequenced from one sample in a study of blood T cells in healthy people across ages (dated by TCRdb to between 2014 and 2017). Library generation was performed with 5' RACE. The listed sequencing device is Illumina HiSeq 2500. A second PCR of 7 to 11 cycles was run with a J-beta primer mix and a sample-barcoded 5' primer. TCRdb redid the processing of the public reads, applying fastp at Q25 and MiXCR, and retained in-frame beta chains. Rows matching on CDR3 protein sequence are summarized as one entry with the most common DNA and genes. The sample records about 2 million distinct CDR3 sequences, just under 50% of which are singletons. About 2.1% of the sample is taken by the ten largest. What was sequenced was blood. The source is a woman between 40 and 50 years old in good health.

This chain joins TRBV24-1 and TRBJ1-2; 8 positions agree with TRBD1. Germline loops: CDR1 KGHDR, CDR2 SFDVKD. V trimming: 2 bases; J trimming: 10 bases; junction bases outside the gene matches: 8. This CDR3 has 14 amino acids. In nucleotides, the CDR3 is TGTGCCACCAGTGATTCCGGGACAGGTGGATCCTACACCTTC. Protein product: CATSDSGTGGSYTF.

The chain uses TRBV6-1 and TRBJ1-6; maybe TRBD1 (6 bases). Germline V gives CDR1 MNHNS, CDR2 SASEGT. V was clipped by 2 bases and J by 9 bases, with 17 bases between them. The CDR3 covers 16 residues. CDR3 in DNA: TGTGCCAGCAGTGAAAGAGGGACAACCAGGAGTTCACCCCTCCACTTT. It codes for CASSERGTTRSSPLHF.

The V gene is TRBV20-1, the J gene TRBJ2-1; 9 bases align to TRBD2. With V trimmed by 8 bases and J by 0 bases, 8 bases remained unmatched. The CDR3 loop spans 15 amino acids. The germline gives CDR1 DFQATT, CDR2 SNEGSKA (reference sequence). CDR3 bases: TGCAGTTCGAGCGGGGGGCCTAGCTCCTACAATGAGCAGTTCTTC. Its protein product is CSSSGGPSSYNEQFF.

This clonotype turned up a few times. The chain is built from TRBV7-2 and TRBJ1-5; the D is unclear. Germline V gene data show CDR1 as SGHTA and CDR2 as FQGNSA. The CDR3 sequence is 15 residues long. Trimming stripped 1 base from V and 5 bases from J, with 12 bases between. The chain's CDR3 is CASSLVSTEYQPQHF. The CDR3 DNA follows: TGTGCCAGCAGCTTAGTTAGCACAGAGTATCAGCCCCAGCATTTT.

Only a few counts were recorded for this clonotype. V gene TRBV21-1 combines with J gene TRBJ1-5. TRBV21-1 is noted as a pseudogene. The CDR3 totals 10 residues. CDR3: CASSNQAQHF. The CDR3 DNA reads TGTGCCAGCAGCAATCAAGCCCAGCATTTT.

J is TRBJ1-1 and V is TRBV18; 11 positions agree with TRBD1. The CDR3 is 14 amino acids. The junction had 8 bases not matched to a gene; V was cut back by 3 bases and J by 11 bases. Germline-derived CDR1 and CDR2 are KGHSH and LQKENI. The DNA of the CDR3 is TGTGCCAGCTCACCCCGTCCCGGGACAGGGGGTGCTTTCTTT. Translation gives CASSPRPGTGGAFF.

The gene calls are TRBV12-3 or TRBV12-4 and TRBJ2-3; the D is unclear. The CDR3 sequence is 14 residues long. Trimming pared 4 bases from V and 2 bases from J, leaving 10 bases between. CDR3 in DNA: TGTGCCAGCAGTTCGGGCCTATTCACAGATACGCAGTATTTT. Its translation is CASSSGLFTDTQYF.

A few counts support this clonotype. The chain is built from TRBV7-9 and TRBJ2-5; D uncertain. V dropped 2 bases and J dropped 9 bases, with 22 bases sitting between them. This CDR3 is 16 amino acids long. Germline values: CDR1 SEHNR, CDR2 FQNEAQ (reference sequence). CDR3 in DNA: TGTGCCAGCAGCTTAATGGGCGCCAGTGCCGCTAGGTCCCAGTACTTC. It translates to CASSLMGASAARSQYF.

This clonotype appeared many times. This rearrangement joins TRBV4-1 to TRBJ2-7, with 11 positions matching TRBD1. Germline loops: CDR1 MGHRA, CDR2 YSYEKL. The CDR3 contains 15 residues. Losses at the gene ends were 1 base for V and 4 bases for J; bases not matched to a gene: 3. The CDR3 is CASSQGTGGGYEQYF. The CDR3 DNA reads TGCGCCAGCAGCCAAGGGACAGGGGGCGGTTACGAGCAGTACTTC.

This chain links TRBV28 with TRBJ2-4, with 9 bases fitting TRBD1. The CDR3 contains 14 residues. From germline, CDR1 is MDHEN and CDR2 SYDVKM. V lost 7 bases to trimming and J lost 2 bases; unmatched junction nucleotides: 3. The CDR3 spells CASKQGASKNIQYF. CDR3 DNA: TGTGCCAGCAAACAGGGGGCGTCCAAAAACATTCAGTACTTC.

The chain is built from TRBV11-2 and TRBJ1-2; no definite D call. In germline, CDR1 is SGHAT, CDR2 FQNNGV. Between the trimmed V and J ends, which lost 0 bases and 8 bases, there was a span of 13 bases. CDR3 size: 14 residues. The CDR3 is CASSLDMATPGYTF. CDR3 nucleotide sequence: TGTGCCAGCAGCTTAGATATGGCGACTCCAGGCTACACCTTC.

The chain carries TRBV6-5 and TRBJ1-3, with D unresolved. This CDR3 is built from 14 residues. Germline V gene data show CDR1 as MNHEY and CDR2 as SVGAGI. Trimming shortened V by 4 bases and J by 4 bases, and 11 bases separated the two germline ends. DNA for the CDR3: TGTGCCAGCAGTTCGGGGAGGAACGGAAACACCATATATTTT. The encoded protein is CASSSGRNGNTIYF.

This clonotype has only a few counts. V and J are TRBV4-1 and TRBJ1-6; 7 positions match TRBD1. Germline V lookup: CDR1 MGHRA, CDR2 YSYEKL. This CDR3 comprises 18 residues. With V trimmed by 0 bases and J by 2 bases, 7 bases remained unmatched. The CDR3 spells CASSQDQGGATYNSPLHF. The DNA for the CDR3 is TGCGCCAGCAGCCAAGATCAGGGGGGAGCCACCTATAATTCACCCCTCCACTTT.

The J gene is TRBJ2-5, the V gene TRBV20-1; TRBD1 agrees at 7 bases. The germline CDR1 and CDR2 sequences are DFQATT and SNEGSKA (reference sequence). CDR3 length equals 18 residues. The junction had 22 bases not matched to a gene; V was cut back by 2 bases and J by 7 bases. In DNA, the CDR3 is TGCAGTGCTAGAAGGACAGGAACTCCTGGTGGGTCTGTTGGGACCCAGTACTTC. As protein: CSARRTGTPGGSVGTQYF.

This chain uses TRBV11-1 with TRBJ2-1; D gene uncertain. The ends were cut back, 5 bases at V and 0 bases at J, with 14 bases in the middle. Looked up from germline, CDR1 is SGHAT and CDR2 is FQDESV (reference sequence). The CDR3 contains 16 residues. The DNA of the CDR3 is TGTGCCAGCAGCCCTTATAAGAATCCCTCCTACAATGAGCAGTTCTTC. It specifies CASSPYKNPSYNEQFF.

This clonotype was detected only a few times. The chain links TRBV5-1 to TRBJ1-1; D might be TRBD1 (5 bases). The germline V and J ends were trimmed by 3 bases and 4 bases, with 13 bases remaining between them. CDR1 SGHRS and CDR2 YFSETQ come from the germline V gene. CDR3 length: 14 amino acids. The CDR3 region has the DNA TGCGCCAGCAGCTCCGGGTCGGGGCCCACTGAAGCTTTCTTT. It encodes CASSSGSGPTEAFF.

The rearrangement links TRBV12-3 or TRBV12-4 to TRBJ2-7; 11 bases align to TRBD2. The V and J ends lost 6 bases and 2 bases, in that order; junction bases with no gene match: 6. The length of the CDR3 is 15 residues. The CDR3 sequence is CASSHSSGGTYEQYF. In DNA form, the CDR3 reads TGTGCCAGCAGCCATTCTAGCGGGGGGACCTACGAGCAGTACTTC.

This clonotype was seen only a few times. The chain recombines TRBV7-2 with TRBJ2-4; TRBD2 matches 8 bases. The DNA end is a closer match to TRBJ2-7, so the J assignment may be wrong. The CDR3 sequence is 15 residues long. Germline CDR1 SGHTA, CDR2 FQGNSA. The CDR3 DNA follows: TGTGCCAGCAGCTTAGCGAGGGCGGGGGGCTACGAGCAGTACTTC. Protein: CASSLARAGGYEQYF.

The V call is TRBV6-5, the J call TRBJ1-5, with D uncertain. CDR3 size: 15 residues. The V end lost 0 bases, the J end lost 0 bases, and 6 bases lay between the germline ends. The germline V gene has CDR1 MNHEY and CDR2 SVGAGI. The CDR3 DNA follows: TGTGCCAGCAGTTACTCGCAACGTAGCAATCAGCCCCAGCATTTT. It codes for CASSYSQRSNQPQHF.

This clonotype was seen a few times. This chain's CDR3 is CASPSLMTVMTDTQYF. Written as DNA, the CDR3 is TGTGCCAGCCCCTCCCTCATGACAGTGATGACAGATACGCAGTATTTT. The J gene is TRBJ2-3, the V gene TRBV5-8, with D tentatively TRBD1 (5 bases). CDR3 length equals 16 residues. Germline CDR1 and CDR2: SGHTS and YDEGEE. Trimming cost V 7 bases and J 3 bases, with 21 bases left between them.

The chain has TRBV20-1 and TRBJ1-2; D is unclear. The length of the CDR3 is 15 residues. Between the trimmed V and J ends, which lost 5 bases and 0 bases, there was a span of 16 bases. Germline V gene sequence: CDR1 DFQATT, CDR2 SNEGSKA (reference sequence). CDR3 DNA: TGCAGTGCTCCCGCGCTCGATCAAGCTAACTATGGCTACACCTTC. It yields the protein CSAPALDQANYGYTF.

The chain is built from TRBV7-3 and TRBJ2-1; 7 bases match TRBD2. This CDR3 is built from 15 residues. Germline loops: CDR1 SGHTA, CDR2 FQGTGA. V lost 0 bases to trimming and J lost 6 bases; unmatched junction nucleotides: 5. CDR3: CASSLTRLAPNEQFF. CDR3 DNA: TGTGCCAGCAGCTTAACTCGACTAGCTCCCAATGAGCAGTTCTTC.

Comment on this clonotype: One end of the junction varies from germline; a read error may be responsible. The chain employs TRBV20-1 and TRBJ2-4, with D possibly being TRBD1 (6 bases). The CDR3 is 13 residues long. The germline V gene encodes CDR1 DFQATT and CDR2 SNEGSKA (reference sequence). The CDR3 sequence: CSTRDLAGEGQYF. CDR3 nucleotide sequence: TGCAGTACTAGAGATTTGGCAGGGGAAGGGCAGTACTTC.

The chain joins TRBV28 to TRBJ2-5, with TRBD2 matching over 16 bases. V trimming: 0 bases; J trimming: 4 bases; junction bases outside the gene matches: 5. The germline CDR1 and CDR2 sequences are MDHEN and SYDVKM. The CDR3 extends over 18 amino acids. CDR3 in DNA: TGTGCCAGCAGTTTATGGGGGACTAGCGGGGGGGCAAGAGAGACCCAGTACTTC. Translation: CASSLWGTSGGARETQYF.

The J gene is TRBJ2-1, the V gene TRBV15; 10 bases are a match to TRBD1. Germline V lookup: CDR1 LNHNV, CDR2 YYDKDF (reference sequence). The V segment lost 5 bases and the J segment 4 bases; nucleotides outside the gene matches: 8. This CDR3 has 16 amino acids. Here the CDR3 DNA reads TGTGCCACCAGCTTTGACCGGGACAGGGGTTACAATGAGCAGTTCTTC. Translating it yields CATSFDRDRGYNEQFF.